This T cell receptor beta chain was found in a study of CD8 T cells in Susac syndrome. From germline, CDR1 is PRHDT and CDR2 FYEKMQ (reference sequence). Trimming removed 5 bases from V and 6 bases from J, with 20 bases in between. The CDR3 length is 15 residues. Random hexamers were used to reverse transcribe the RNA input (about 0.45 to 1 ug). TCRdb processed the immunoSEQ multiplex PCR reads anew with MiXCR; each CDR3 protein has one entry. The sample consists of approximately 130,000 distinct CDR3 sequences, roughly 89% of them appearing once. Sequencing was carried out using CD8+ T cells from PBMCs. The V call is TRBV13, the J call TRBJ2-7; possibly TRBD2 for D (6 bases). The clonotype originates from a human donor with multiple sclerosis. In DNA, the CDR3 is TGTGCCAGCAGCGCGGGACCGGGACCTGTACTCGAGCAGTACTTC. It yields the protein CASSAGPGPVLEQYF.